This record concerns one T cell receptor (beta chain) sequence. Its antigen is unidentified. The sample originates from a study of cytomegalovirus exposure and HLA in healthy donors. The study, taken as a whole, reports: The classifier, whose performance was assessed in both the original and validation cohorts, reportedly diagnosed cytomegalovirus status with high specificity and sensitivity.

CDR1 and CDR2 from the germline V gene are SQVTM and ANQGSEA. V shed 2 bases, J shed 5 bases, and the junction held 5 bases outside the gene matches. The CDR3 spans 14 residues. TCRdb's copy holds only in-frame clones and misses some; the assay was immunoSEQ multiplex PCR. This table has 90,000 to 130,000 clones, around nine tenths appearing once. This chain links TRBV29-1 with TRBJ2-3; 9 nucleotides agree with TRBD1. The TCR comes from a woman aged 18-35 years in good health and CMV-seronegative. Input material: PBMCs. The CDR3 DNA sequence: TGCAGCGTTGAACGGGACAGGGTGGAAGATACGCAGTATTTT. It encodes CSVERDRVEDTQYF.